These T cell receptor beta chains were read from a single sample in a study of cytomegalovirus exposure and HLA in healthy donors. The method was immunoSEQ multiplex PCR; TCRdb's version includes in-frame clones alone and lacks a portion of them. The sample has about 160,000 clones; roughly 80% are singletons. The specimen sequenced was PBMCs. All receptors derive from a man in his fifties or sixties in good health and CMV-seropositive. Each CDR3 is given with its conserved first and last residue. Each record gives: V gene, clone size, D gene, J gene, CDR3 DNA, CDR3 protein. D genes are given only for firm matches. Not every row has a clone size; where given, it reads once, few, many or a size class.

v_gene: TRBV5-4
abundance: .
d_gene: TRBD2
j_gene: TRBJ2-1
CDR3nt: TGTGCCAGCAGCCCGACTAGCGGGGGGACCTACAATGAGCAGTTCTTC
CDR3aa: CASSPTSGGTYNEQFF

v_gene: TRBV7-2
abundance: .
d_gene: TRBD2
j_gene: TRBJ2-7
CDR3nt: TGTGCCAGCAGCTTAGAGAGCGGGGGATTCTACGAGCAGTACTTC
CDR3aa: CASSLESGGFYEQYF

v_gene: TRBV6-1
abundance: .
d_gene: .
j_gene: TRBJ1-4
CDR3nt: TGTGCCATCAGAAGACAGTTGGGGAATGAAAAACTGTTTTTT
CDR3aa: CAIRRQLGNEKLFF

v_gene: TRBV6-6
abundance: few
d_gene: TRBD1
j_gene: TRBJ2-7
CDR3nt: TGTGCCAGCAGGCAACCGGGACAGGGGACCACCTACGAGCAGTACTTC
CDR3aa: CASRQPGQGTTYEQYF

v_gene: TRBV5-1
abundance: .
d_gene: TRBD2
j_gene: TRBJ2-1
CDR3nt: TGCGCCAGCAGCTTGGTTTCTAGCGGGGGGGTAGGTGAGCAGTTCTTC
CDR3aa: CASSLVSSGGVGEQFF

v_gene: TRBV28
abundance: once
d_gene: .
j_gene: TRBJ2-3
CDR3nt: TGTGCCAGCAGTTTCCAAGGAGGTACGCAGTATTTT
CDR3aa: CASSFQGGTQYF

v_gene: TRBV5-4
abundance: once
d_gene: TRBD2
j_gene: TRBJ2-3
CDR3nt: TGTGCCAGCAGCCTGCGTAGCGGGGGGAGCACAGATACGCAGTATTTT
CDR3aa: CASSLRSGGSTDTQYF

v_gene: TRBV9
abundance: once
d_gene: .
j_gene: TRBJ2-1
CDR3nt: TGTGCCAGCAGCGCAAGAGGATCGTTTTACAATGAGCAGTTCTTC
CDR3aa: CASSARGSFYNEQFF

v_gene: TRBV6-5
abundance: .
d_gene: TRBD1
j_gene: TRBJ2-5
CDR3nt: TGTGCCAGCAGTCGACAGGGCGGGGAGACCCAGTACTTC
CDR3aa: CASSRQGGETQYF

v_gene: TRBV2
abundance: .
d_gene: TRBD1
j_gene: TRBJ2-7
CDR3nt: TGTGCCAGTCTGGACAGGGACCTCTACGAGCAGTACTTC
CDR3aa: CASLDRDLYEQYF

v_gene: TRBV4-1
abundance: .
d_gene: .
j_gene: TRBJ2-7
CDR3nt: TGCGCCAGCAGCCAAATAAAGATAAACGGGGAGCACTACGAGCAGTACTTC
CDR3aa: CASSQIKINGEHYEQYF

v_gene: TRBV5-4
abundance: .
d_gene: TRBD1
j_gene: TRBJ1-1
CDR3nt: TGTGCCAGCAGCTTACCGGGACAGGGCTTCACTGAAGCTTTCTTT
CDR3aa: CASSLPGQGFTEAFF

v_gene: TRBV19
abundance: .
d_gene: .
j_gene: TRBJ1-4
CDR3nt: TGTGCCAGTAGTATTTGGCCGGGAAGAAATGAAAAACTGTTTTTT
CDR3aa: CASSIWPGRNEKLFF

v_gene: TRBV7-9
abundance: .
d_gene: .
j_gene: TRBJ2-6
CDR3nt: TGTGCCAGCAGCCCCCCCGTCTACGTCCTGACTTTC
CDR3aa: CASSPPVYVLTF

v_gene: TRBV7-9
abundance: .
d_gene: .
j_gene: TRBJ2-2
CDR3nt: TGTGCCAGCAGCGCCCTCGGACTGAACACCGGGGAGCTGTTTTTT
CDR3aa: CASSALGLNTGELFF

v_gene: TRBV7-6
abundance: .
d_gene: TRBD1
j_gene: TRBJ1-5
CDR3nt: TGTGCCAGCAGCTTAGGGGACAGGGGCAATCAGCCCCAGCATTTT
CDR3aa: CASSLGDRGNQPQHF

v_gene: TRBV25-1
abundance: .
d_gene: TRBD2
j_gene: TRBJ2-1
CDR3nt: TGTGCCAGCAGTGAATGGACTAGCGGGGGGGTGAATGAGCAGTTCTTC
CDR3aa: CASSEWTSGGVNEQFF

v_gene: TRBV30
abundance: .
d_gene: TRBD2
j_gene: TRBJ2-5
CDR3nt: TGTGCCTGGAATCATGCGGGGGGGGGAAAGACCCAGTACTTC
CDR3aa: CAWNHAGGGKTQYF

v_gene: TRBV5-4
abundance: .
d_gene: TRBD1
j_gene: TRBJ1-6
CDR3nt: TGTGCCAGCAGCTTTTTACAGGGGGGTCGCGCCTATAATTCACCCCTCCACTTT
CDR3aa: CASSFLQGGRAYNSPLHF

v_gene: TRBV6-1
abundance: .
d_gene: .
j_gene: TRBJ2-7
CDR3nt: TGTGCCAGCAGTGCGGAAGACGGGTACGAGCAGTACTTC
CDR3aa: CASSAEDGYEQYF

v_gene: TRBV11-2
abundance: .
d_gene: TRBD1
j_gene: TRBJ1-2
CDR3nt: TGTGCCAGCAGCCGCGGGACAGGGGATGGCTACACCTTC
CDR3aa: CASSRGTGDGYTF

v_gene: TRBV9
abundance: .
d_gene: TRBD2
j_gene: TRBJ2-5
CDR3nt: TGTGCCAGCAGCGTAGCTCGGACTAGCGGGGGTTGGGAGACCCAGTACTTC
CDR3aa: CASSVARTSGGWETQYF

v_gene: TRBV6-5
abundance: .
d_gene: .
j_gene: TRBJ2-5
CDR3nt: TGTGCCAGCAGTTCGCAGGGGGGCGATCAGACCCAGTACTTC
CDR3aa: CASSSQGGDQTQYF

v_gene: TRBV9
abundance: .
d_gene: TRBD1
j_gene: TRBJ2-7
CDR3nt: TGTGCCAGCAGCGAACGGGACAGGGAATCCTACGAGCAGTACTTC
CDR3aa: CASSERDRESYEQYF

v_gene: TRBV4-3
abundance: .
d_gene: TRBD1
j_gene: TRBJ1-5
CDR3nt: TGCGCCAGCAGCCAGGATACAGGGGGCGGCAATCAGCCCCAGCATTTT
CDR3aa: CASSQDTGGGNQPQHF

v_gene: TRBV9
abundance: .
d_gene: .
j_gene: TRBJ2-3
CDR3nt: TGTGCCAGCAGCGTGAGTTCGGAGACGGATACGCAGTATTTT
CDR3aa: CASSVSSETDTQYF

v_gene: TRBV5-6
abundance: few
d_gene: TRBD2
j_gene: TRBJ2-3
CDR3nt: TGTGCCAGCAGCTTGGGGCTAGCGGGGGGGGATACGCAGTATTTT
CDR3aa: CASSLGLAGGDTQYF

v_gene: TRBV4-3
abundance: .
d_gene: .
j_gene: TRBJ2-1
CDR3nt: TGCGCCAGCAGCACAGTGGGACATTTCTCCTACAATGAGCAGTTCTTC
CDR3aa: CASSTVGHFSYNEQFF

v_gene: TRBV19
abundance: .
d_gene: .
j_gene: TRBJ2-7
CDR3nt: TGTGCCAGTAGTTCCACAGGGTTAGGGGAGCAGTACTTC
CDR3aa: CASSSTGLGEQYF